This T cell receptor beta chain originates from a study of cytomegalovirus exposure and HLA in healthy donors. The germline CDR1 and CDR2 sequences are SGHNT and YENEEA. J lost 8 bases, V lost 5 bases, and 4 bases had no gene match. The CDR3 spans 13 residues. On this clone: Its specificity is unknown.

Both 60 Vbeta primers and 13 Jbeta primers went into the PCR. The method was immunoSEQ multiplex PCR; TCRdb's version includes in-frame clones alone and lacks a portion of them. The data show around 170,000 clones, 65% to 85% seen once. Overall study findings and caveats: TCR association rates varied by HLA locus in a later analysis, with DRB1 highest and HLA-C lowest.

The V and J genes are TRBV11-3 and TRBJ2-1; 9 nucleotides match TRBD2. Sequencing was performed on PBMCs. This TCR was recovered from a woman aged 40 to 50 in good health and CMV-seropositive. CDR3 residues: CASSPAGGDEQFF. DNA for the CDR3: TGTGCCAGCAGCCCTGCGGGGGGGGATGAGCAGTTCTTC.